This T cell receptor (beta chain) was sequenced for a study of T cells in women clearing cervical HPV infection. Study overall: Controls' single incident HPV16 infection cleared within 12 months without precancer. Study-wide points: Associations may precede or follow infection; HPV-specific or memory T cells were not isolated.

To note about this clone: Its antigen remains unidentified.

Sequencing was performed with immunoSEQ multiplex PCR; in TCRdb, only in-frame clones are kept and a portion is missing. This sample contains approximately 37,000 clones. The sequenced material came from blood buffy coat. This TCR derives from a woman between 18 and 69 years old with a cervical HPV16 infection that either progressed to CIN3+ or cleared (not recorded which).

The CDR3: CASRQSNQPQHF. The DNA read from the CDR3 is TGTGCCAGCCGACAGTCGAATCAGCCC. This rearrangement joins TRBV19 to TRBJ1-5, with D perhaps TRBD1 (5 bases). The read falls 3 residues short of the CDR3 end, and the missing part is taken from the germline J gene. CDR1 LNHDA and CDR2 SQIVND come from the germline V gene (reference sequence). V was trimmed by 9 bases and J by 4 bases, leaving 10 bases between them. This CDR3 region has 12 residues.